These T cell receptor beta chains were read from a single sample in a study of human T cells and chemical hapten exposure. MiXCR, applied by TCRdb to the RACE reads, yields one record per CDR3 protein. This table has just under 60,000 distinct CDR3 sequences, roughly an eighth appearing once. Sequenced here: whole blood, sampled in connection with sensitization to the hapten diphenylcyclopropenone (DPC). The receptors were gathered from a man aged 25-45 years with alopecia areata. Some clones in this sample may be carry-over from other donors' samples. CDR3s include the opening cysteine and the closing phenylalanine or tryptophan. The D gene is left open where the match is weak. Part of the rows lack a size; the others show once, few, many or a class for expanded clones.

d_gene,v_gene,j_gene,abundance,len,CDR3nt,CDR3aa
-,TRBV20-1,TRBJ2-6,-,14,TGCAGTGCTAGTGGCGCCTCTGGGGCCAACGTCCTGACTTTC,CSASGASGANVLTF
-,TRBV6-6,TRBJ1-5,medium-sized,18,TGTGCCAGCAGTTACCCCGGACAGCGGATTACTACAAATCAGCCCCAGCATTTT,CASSYPGQRITTNQPQHF
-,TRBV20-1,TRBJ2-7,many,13,TGCAGTGCAACTCGGGACGGCTCCTACGAGCAGTACTTC,CSATRDGSYEQYF
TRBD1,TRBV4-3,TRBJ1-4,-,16,TGCGCCAGCAGCCAAGAAATGGGACAGGGGGATGAAAAACTGTTTTTT,CASSQEMGQGDEKLFF
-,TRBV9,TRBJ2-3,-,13,TGTGCCAGCAGCGTACTGATCACAGATACGCAGTATTTT,CASSVLITDTQYF
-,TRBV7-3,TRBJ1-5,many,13,TGTGCCAGCAGCTTAGGGAGGGATCAGCCCCAGCATTTT,CASSLGRDQPQHF
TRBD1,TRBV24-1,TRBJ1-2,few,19,TGTGCCACCAGTGATTTGCTAGTACGAGGGACAGACCTTTACTATGGCTACACCTTC,CATSDLLVRGTDLYYGYTF
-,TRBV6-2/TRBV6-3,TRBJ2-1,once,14,TGTGCCAGCGCCGCCAGGAGCTCCTACAATGAGCAGTTCTTC,CASAARSSYNEQFF
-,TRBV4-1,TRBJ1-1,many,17,TGCGCCAGCAGCCCCAACCGGGCAGGGCCCATGAACACTGAAGCTTTCTTT,CASSPNRAGPMNTEAFF
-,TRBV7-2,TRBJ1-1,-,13,TGTGCCAGCAGCATCATAAGGGACACTGAAGCTTTCTTT,CASSIIRDTEAFF
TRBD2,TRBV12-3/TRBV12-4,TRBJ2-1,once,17,TGTGCCAGCAGTTCCCCTCGAGAAGCGGGGGCCTACAATGAGCAGTTCTTC,CASSSPREAGAYNEQFF
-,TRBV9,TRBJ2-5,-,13,TGTGCCAGCAGCGTAGGCGAAGGAGAGACCCAGTACTTC,CASSVGEGETQYF
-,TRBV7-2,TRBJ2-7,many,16,TGTGCCAGCAGCCCCAAGGGGGGGTCGCGCTCCTACGAGCAGTACTTC,CASSPKGGSRSYEQYF
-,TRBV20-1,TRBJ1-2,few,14,TGCAGTGTCGCGACAGATCCATCTAACTATGGCTACACCTTC,CSVATDPSNYGYTF
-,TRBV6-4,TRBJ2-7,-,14,TGTGCCAGCAGTGCCATCCAGGGATCGGGGGAGCAGTACTTC,CASSAIQGSGEQYF
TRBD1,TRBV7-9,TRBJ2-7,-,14,TGTGCCAGCAGCTTTGGACAGGGGACCTACGAGCAGTACTTC,CASSFGQGTYEQYF
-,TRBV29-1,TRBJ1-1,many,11,TGCAGCGCGACAGTAAACACTGAAGCTTTCTTT,CSATVNTEAFF
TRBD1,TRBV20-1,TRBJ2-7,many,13,TGCAGTGCTCCCGGGACAGGGCTGGGCGAGCAGTACTTC,CSAPGTGLGEQYF
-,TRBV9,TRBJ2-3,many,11,TGTGCCAGCTCAGGGAGGGATACGCAGTATTTT,CASSGRDTQYF
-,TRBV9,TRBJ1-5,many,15,TGTGCCAGCAGCGTAGGCCCCGGGAGTGGACAGCCCCAGCATTTT,CASSVGPGSGQPQHF
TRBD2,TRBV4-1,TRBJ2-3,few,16,TGCGCCAGCAGCCGCGGACTAGCGGCTAGCACAGATACGCAGTATTTT,CASSRGLAASTDTQYF
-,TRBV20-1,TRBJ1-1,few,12,TGCAGTGCTAGATGGGGGAACACTGAAGCTTTCTTT,CSARWGNTEAFF
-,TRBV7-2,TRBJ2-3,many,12,TGTGCCAGCAGCTCTCGAACAGATACGCAGTATTTT,CASSSRTDTQYF
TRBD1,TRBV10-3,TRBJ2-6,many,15,TGTGCCACCGGACAGGCCACCTTTGGGGCCAACGTCCTGACTTTC,CATGQATFGANVLTF
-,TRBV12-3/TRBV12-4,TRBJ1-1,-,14,TGTGCCAGCAGCCGCATTACAGGGAGGACTGAAGCTTTCTTT,CASSRITGRTEAFF
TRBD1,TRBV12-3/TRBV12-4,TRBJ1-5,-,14,TGTGCCAGCAGGGCGACAGGGGACAATCAGCCCCAGCATTTT,CASRATGDNQPQHF
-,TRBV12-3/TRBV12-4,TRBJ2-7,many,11,TGTGCCAGCAGTTTTGCTGACGAGCAGTACTTC,CASSFADEQYF
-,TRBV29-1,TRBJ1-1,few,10,TGCAGCGTTGACCTTGATGAAGCTTTCTTT,CSVDLDEAFF
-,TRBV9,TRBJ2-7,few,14,TGTGCCAGCAGCGTATCCGGGGGCATCTACGAGCAGTACTTC,CASSVSGGIYEQYF
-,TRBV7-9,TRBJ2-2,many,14,TGTGCCAGCAGCTTACGGGGTTCGTCCGGGGAGCTGTTTTTT,CASSLRGSSGELFF